The rows below give T cell receptor beta chains drawn from one sample of a study of blood T cell repertoires in COVID-19. Data came from immunoSEQ multiplex PCR; TCRdb stores just in-frame clones and leaves some out. The sample includes about 41,000 clones, around 83% of them seen just once. Sequenced: peripheral blood. The source is a woman aged 55-70 years with acute or convalescent COVID-19. The CDR3 runs from the conserved cysteine through the conserved F or W. A D gene is named only where the DNA matches it firmly. Clone size is not always given. Where it is, it says once, few, many or a class for expanded clones.

J gene: TRBJ1-1; clone size: .; V gene: TRBV2; D gene: .; CDR3 DNA: TGTGCCAGCAGTGAAGGACGGGTCAGTAACACTGAAGCTTTCTTT; CDR3 protein: CASSEGRVSNTEAFF
J gene: TRBJ1-1; clone size: few; V gene: TRBV2; D gene: .; CDR3 DNA: TGTGCCAGCACCGAAGGACACCTGAACACTGAAGCTTTCTTT; CDR3 protein: CASTEGHLNTEAFF
J gene: TRBJ2-2; clone size: once; V gene: TRBV3-1/TRBV3-2; D gene: TRBD1; CDR3 DNA: TGTGCCAGCAGCGCAGGGGGACAGGGGGCCGGCGGGGAGCTGTTTTTT; CDR3 protein: CASSAGGQGAGGELFF
J gene: TRBJ2-7; clone size: .; V gene: TRBV28; D gene: TRBD1; CDR3 DNA: TGTGCCAGCAGTTTATTGGGACAGGGTTTTGAGCAGTACTTC; CDR3 protein: CASSLLGQGFEQYF
J gene: TRBJ2-1; clone size: .; V gene: TRBV5-4; D gene: TRBD1; CDR3 DNA: TGTGCCAGCAGCCCGCGGACAGGGGCATACAATGAGCAGTTCTTC; CDR3 protein: CASSPRTGAYNEQFF
J gene: TRBJ1-5; clone size: .; V gene: TRBV5-8; D gene: TRBD1; CDR3 DNA: TGTGCCAGCAGCTTGAGGACAGGGGGCTCTCCCCCGCCCCAGCATTTT; CDR3 protein: CASSLRTGGSPPPQHF
J gene: TRBJ1-1; clone size: .; V gene: TRBV28; D gene: .; CDR3 DNA: TGTGCCAGCAGTTCGGACGGGCGGGGTCGGTTGGTATTCACTGAAGCTTTCTTT; CDR3 protein: CASSSDGRGRLVFTEAFF
J gene: TRBJ2-3; clone size: once; V gene: TRBV18; D gene: TRBD2; CDR3 DNA: TGTGCCAGCTCACCGCTAGCGGGGACAGCCACAGATACGCAGTATTTT; CDR3 protein: CASSPLAGTATDTQYF
J gene: TRBJ1-2; clone size: .; V gene: TRBV6-1; D gene: TRBD1; CDR3 DNA: TGTGCCAGCAGTGAATCCGGGACAGGGTATTTTGGCTACACCTTC; CDR3 protein: CASSESGTGYFGYTF
J gene: TRBJ1-1; clone size: .; V gene: TRBV6-5; D gene: TRBD1; CDR3 DNA: TGTGCCAGCAGTTCGACAGGGTGGACTGAAGCTTTCTTT; CDR3 protein: CASSSTGWTEAFF
J gene: TRBJ1-4; clone size: .; V gene: TRBV5-4; D gene: .; CDR3 DNA: TGTGCCAGCAGCTTGGGTGGCGGTAATGAAAAACTGTTTTTT; CDR3 protein: CASSLGGGNEKLFF
J gene: TRBJ1-6; clone size: .; V gene: TRBV14; D gene: TRBD1; CDR3 DNA: TGTGCCAGCAGCCAAGACAGCAGGGGGCTTAATTCACCCCTCCACTTT; CDR3 protein: CASSQDSRGLNSPLHF
J gene: TRBJ1-6; clone size: .; V gene: TRBV2; D gene: TRBD1; CDR3 DNA: TGTGCCAGCGATTCTTCCGGGACAGGGAATTCACCCCTCCACTTT; CDR3 protein: CASDSSGTGNSPLHF
J gene: TRBJ1-1; clone size: once; V gene: TRBV23-1; D gene: .; CDR3 DNA: TGCGCCAGCAGTCAATCAAGAGCCCTGAACACTGAAGCTTTCTTT; CDR3 protein: CASSQSRALNTEAFF
J gene: TRBJ2-2; clone size: once; V gene: TRBV7-2; D gene: TRBD2; CDR3 DNA: TGTGCCAGCAGCCACAACGGGGGGGCGAACACCGGGGAGCTGTTTTTT; CDR3 protein: CASSHNGGANTGELFF
J gene: TRBJ2-2; clone size: .; V gene: TRBV12-3/TRBV12-4; D gene: .; CDR3 DNA: TGTGCCAGCAGTTTCCAGTACACCGGGGAGCTGTTTTTT; CDR3 protein: CASSFQYTGELFF
J gene: TRBJ2-5; clone size: once; V gene: TRBV7-3; D gene: TRBD1; CDR3 DNA: TGTGCCAGCAGCCCACATGGGACAGCGCGAGAGACCCAGTACTTC; CDR3 protein: CASSPHGTARETQYF
J gene: TRBJ2-1; clone size: .; V gene: TRBV14; D gene: .; CDR3 DNA: TGTGCCAGCAACCGAGCGGCGACCGTGGAGCAGTTCTTC; CDR3 protein: CASNRAATVEQFF
J gene: TRBJ1-2; clone size: .; V gene: TRBV30; D gene: TRBD1; CDR3 DNA: TGTGCCTGGAGTCGGGACAGGCCGTATGGCTACACCTTC; CDR3 protein: CAWSRDRPYGYTF